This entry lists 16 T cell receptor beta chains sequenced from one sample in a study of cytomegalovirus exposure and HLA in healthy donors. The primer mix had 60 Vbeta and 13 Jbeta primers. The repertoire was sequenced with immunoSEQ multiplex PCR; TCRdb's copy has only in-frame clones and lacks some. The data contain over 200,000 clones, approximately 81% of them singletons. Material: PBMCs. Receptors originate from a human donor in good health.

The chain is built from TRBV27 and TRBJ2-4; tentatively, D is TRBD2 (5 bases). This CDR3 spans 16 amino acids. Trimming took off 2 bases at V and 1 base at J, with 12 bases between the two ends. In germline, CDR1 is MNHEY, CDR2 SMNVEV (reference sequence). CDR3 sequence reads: CASSLGVGSAKNIQYF. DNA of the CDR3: TGTGCCAGCAGTTTAGGAGTAGGGAGTGCCAAAAACATTCAGTACTTC.

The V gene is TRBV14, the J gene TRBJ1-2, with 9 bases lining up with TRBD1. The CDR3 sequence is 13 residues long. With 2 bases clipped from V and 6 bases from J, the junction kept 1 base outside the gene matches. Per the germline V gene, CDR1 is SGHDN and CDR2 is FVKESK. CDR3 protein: CASSQRTGDGYTF. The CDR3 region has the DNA TGTGCCAGCAGCCAACGGACAGGGGATGGCTACACCTTC. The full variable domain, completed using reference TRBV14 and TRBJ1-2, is EAGVTQFPSHSVIEKGQTVTLRCDPISGHDNLYWYRRVMGKEIKFLLHFVKESKQDESGMPNNRFLAERTGGTYSTLKVQPAELEDSGVYFCASSQRTGDGYTFGSGTRLTVV.

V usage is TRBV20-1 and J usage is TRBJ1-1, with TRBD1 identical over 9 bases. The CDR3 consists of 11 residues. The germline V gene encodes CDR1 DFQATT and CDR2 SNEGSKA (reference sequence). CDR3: CRVTGGTEAFF. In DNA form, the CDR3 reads TGCAGAGTGACAGGGGGCACTGAAGCTTTCTTT.

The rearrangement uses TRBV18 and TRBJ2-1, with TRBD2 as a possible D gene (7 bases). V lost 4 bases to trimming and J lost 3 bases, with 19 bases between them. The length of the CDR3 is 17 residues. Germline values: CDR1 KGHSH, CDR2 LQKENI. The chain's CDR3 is CASSQRDTGDYYNEQFF. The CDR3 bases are TGTGCCAGCTCACAGAGGGACACTGGGGACTACTACAATGAGCAGTTCTTC.

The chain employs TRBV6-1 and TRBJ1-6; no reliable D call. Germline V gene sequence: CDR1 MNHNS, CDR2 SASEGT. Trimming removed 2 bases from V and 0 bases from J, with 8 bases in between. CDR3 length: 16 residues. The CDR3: CASSELRFSYNSPLHF. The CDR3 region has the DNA TGTGCCAGCAGTGAACTGAGGTTCTCCTATAATTCACCCCTCCACTTT.

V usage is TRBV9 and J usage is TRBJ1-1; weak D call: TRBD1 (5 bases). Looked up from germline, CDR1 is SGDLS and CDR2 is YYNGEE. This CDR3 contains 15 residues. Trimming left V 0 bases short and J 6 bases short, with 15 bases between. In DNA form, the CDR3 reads TGTGCCAGCAGCGTAGATGGGGGGTGGGTTGCTGAAGCTTTCTTT. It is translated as CASSVDGGWVAEAFF.

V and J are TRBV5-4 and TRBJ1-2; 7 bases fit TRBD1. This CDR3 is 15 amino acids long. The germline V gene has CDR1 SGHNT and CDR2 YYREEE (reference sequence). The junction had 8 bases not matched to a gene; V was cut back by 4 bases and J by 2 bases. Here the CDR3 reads CASSDTGTDNYGYTF. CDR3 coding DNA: TGTGCCAGCAGCGACACCGGGACAGACAACTATGGCTACACCTTC.

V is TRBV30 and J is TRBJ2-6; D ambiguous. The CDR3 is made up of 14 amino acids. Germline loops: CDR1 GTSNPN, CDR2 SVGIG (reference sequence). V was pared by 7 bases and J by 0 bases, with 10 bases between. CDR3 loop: CASMRSSGANVLTF. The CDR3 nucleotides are TGTGCCTCTATGAGGAGCTCTGGGGCCAACGTCCTGACTTTC.

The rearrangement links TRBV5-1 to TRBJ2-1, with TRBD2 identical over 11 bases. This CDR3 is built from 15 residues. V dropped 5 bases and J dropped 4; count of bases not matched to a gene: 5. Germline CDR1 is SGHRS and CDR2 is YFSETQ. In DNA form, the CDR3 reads TGCGCCAGCAGATTACTAGCGGGGGTATACAATGAGCAGTTCTTC. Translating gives CASRLLAGVYNEQFF. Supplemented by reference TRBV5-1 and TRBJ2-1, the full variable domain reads KAGVTQTPRYLIKTRGQQVTLSCSPISGHRSVSWYQQTPGQGLQFLFEYFSETQRNKGNFPGRFSGRQFSNSRSEMNVSTLELGDSALYLCASRLLAGVYNEQFFGPGTRLTVL.

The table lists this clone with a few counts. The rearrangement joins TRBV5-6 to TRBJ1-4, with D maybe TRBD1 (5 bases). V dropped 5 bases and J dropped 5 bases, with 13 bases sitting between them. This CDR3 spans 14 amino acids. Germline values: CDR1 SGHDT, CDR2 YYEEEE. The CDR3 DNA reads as TGTGCCAGCAGACTTTGGCGGGGGAATGAAAAACTGTTTTTT. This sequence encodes CASRLWRGNEKLFF.

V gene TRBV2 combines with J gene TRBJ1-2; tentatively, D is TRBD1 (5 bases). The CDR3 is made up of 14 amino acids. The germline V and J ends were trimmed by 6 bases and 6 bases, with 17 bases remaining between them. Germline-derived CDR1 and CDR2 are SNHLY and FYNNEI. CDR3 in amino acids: CASRTRGRENGYTF. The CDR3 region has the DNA TGTGCCAGCAGAACGCGGGGGAGAGAAAATGGCTACACCTTC.

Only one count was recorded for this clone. Here the CDR3 DNA reads TGTGCCAGCAGTTACGCTATGGACCAGGGGAACACTGAAGCTTTCTTT. It codes for CASSYAMDQGNTEAFF. The V and J genes are TRBV6-5 and TRBJ1-1; possibly TRBD1 for D (5 bases). The CDR3 sequence is 16 residues long. Germline V lookup: CDR1 MNHEY, CDR2 SVGAGI. Trimming took off 2 bases at V and 1 base at J, with 14 bases between the two ends.

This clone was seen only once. The CDR3 bases are TGTGCCAGCAGCTTTTTCGAGCGGGAGGGCCGGGATACGCAGTATTTT. Translating gives CASSFFEREGRDTQYF. V and J are TRBV13 and TRBJ2-3; 10 bases are a match to TRBD2. V shed 3 bases, J shed 6 bases, and the junction held 9 bases outside the gene matches. This CDR3 contains 16 residues. Germline V gives CDR1 PRHDT, CDR2 FYEKMQ (reference sequence). Full variable domain (missing parts from reference TRBV13 and TRBJ2-3): AAGVIQSPRHLIKEKRETATLKCYPIPRHDTVYWYQQGPGQDPQFLISFYEKMQSDKGSIPDRFSAQQFSDYHSELNMSSLELGDSALYFCASSFFEREGRDTQYFGPGTRLTVL.

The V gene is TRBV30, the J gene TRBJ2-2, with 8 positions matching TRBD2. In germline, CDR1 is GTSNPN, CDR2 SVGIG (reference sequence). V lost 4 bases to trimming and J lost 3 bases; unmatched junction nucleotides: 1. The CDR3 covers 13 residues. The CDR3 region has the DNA TGTGCCTGGAAAGCGGGAGACACCGGGGAGCTGTTTTTT. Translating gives CAWKAGDTGELFF.

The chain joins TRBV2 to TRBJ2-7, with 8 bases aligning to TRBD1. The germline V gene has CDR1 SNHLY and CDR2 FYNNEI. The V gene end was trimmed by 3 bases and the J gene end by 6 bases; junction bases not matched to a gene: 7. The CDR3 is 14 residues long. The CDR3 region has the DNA TGTGCCAGCAGTGACAGGGGGCACTCCGGCGAGCAGTACTTC. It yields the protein CASSDRGHSGEQYF. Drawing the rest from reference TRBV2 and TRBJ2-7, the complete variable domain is EPEVTQTPSHQVTQMGQEVILRCVPISNHLYFYWYRQILGQKVEFLVSFYNNEISEKSEIFDDQFSVERPDGSNFTLKIRSTKLEDSAMYFCASSDRGHSGEQYFGPGTRLTVT.

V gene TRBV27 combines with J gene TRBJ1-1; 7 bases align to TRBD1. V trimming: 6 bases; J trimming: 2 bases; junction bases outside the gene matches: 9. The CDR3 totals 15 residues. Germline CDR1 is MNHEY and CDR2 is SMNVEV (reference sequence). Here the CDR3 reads CASRGYRGSNTEAFF. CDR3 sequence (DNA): TGTGCCAGCAGGGGGTACAGGGGATCTAACACTGAAGCTTTCTTT.